This TCR beta chain was recorded in a study of shared clonotypes between healthy human individuals. Study context: Each donor's CD8 memory used one plate, CD8 naive two, each CD4 subset three. Study-level findings and limits: Researchers sampled only blood; tissue repertoires likely differ.

Details on this clone: The antigen is unknown.

The length of the CDR3 is 18 residues. The J segment lost 9 bases and the V segment lost 5 bases, leaving 15 bases of the junction unmatched. Per the germline V gene, CDR1 is LNHDA and CDR2 is SQIVND (reference sequence). Cells designated naive CD8 were CD45RO-negative and were positively selected for CCR7, with terminally differentiated effector memory CD45RA+ cells excluded. Sequencing was performed with immunoSEQ multiplex PCR; in TCRdb, only in-frame clones are kept and a portion is missing. The sample holds approximately 1.9 million clones, around 93% seen once. This sequence was found in a man aged 18 to 29 in good health. Some clones in this sample may be carry-over from other donors' samples. Sequenced material: naive CD8+ T cells from PBMCs. The chain recombines TRBV19 with TRBJ2-1; TRBD2 agrees at 14 bases. CDR3 residues: CASSLLGGLAGEVLEQFF. In DNA form, the CDR3 reads TGTGCCAGTAGTCTCCTCGGGGGACTAGCGGGAGAAGTTCTTGAGCAGTTCTTC. Complete variable domain (other parts from reference TRBV19 and TRBJ2-1): DGGITQSPKYLFRKEGQNVTLSCEQNLNHDAMYWYRQDPGQGLRLIYYSQIVNDFQKGDIAEGYSVSREKKESFPLTVTSAQKNPTAFYLCASSLLGGLAGEVLEQFFGPGTRLTVL.